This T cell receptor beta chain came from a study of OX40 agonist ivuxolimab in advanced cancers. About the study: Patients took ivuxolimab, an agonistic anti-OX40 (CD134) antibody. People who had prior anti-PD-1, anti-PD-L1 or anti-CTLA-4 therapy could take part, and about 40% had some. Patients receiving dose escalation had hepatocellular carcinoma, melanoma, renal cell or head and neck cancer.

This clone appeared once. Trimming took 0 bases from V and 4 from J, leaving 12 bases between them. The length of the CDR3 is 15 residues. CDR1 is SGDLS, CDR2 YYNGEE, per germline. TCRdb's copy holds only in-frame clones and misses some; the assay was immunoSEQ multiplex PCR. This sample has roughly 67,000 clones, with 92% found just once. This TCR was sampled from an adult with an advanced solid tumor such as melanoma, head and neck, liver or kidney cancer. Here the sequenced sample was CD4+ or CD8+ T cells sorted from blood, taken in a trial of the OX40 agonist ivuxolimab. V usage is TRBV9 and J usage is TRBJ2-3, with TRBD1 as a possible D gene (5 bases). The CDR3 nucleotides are TGTGCCAGCAGCGTAGGGGGCCGGAGTGCAGATACGCAGTATTTT. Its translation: CASSVGGRSADTQYF.